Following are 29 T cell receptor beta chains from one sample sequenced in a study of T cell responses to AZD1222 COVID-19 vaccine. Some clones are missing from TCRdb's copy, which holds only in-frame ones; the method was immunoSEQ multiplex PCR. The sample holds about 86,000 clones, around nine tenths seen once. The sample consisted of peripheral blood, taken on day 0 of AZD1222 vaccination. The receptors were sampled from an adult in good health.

This CDR3 reads CASSHNTGYLGYEQYF. The CDR3 region has the DNA TGTGCCAGCAGCCATAACACAGGGTACTTGGGCTACGAGCAGTACTTC. This chain connects TRBV14 to TRBJ2-7; D possibly corresponds to TRBD1 (6 bases). Trimming took 3 bases from V and 3 from J, leaving 18 bases between them. The CDR3 spans 16 residues. Germline V gene lookup returns CDR1 SGHDN and CDR2 FVKESK.

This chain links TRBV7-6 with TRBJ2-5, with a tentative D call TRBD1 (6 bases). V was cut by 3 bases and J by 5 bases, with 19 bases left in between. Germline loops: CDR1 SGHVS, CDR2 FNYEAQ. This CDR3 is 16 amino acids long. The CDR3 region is CASSLSGQGTMETQYF. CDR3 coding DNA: TGTGCCAGCAGCTTGAGTGGCCAGGGGACAATGGAGACCCAGTACTTC.

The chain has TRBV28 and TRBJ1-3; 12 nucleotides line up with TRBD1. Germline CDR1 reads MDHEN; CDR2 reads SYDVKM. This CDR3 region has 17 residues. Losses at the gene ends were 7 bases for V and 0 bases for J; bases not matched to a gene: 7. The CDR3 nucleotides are TGTGCCAGCATCCACCGGGACAGGGGGCACTCTGGAAACACCATATATTTT. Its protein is CASIHRDRGHSGNTIYF. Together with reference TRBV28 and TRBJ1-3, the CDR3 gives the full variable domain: DVKVTQSSRYLVKRTGEKVFLECVQDMDHENMFWYRQDPGLGLRLIYFSYDVKMKEKGDIPEGYSVSREKKERFSLILESASTNQTSMYLCASIHRDRGHSGNTIYFGEGSWLTVV.

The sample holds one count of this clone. Here the CDR3 reads CASSQGGSQPQHF. The CDR3 coding sequence is TGTGCCAGCAGCCAGGGGGGATCTCAGCCCCAGCATTTT. The chain is built from TRBV7-9 and TRBJ1-5, with TRBD1 matching over 7 bases. With 5 bases clipped from V and 6 bases from J, the junction kept 4 bases outside the gene matches. The CDR3 extends over 13 amino acids. Germline V gene sequence: CDR1 SEHNR, CDR2 FQNEAQ (reference sequence).

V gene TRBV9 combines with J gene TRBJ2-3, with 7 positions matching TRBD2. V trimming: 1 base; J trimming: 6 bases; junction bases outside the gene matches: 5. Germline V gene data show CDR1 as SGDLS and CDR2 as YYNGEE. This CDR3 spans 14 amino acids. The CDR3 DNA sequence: TGTGCCAGCAGCGTAAGAGCGGGGACGGATACGCAGTATTTT. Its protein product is CASSVRAGTDTQYF.

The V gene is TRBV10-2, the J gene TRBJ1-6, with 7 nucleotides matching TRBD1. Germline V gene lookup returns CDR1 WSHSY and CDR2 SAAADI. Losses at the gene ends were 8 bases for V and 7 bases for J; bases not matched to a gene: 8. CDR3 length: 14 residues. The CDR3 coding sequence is TGCGCCAGCGGGGGGACAGCGCAAAATTCACCCCTCCACTTT. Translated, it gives CASGGTAQNSPLHF.

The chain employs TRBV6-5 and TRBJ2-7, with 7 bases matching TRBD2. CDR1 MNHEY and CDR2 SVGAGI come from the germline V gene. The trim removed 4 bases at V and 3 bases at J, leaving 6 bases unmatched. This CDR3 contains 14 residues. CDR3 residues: CASSSGGSYYEQYF. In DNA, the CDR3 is TGTGCCAGCAGTTCGGGCGGGAGCTACTACGAGCAGTACTTC.

The CDR3 here is CASRTEQASLGTEAFF. The CDR3, as DNA: TGTGCCAGCAGGACTGAACAGGCATCATTGGGCACTGAAGCTTTCTTT. The chain employs TRBV2 and TRBJ1-1, with a possible D match to TRBD1 (5 bases). V gave up 6 bases and J gave up 4 bases, with 21 bases separating them. This CDR3 spans 16 amino acids. CDR1 SNHLY and CDR2 FYNNEI come from the germline V gene.

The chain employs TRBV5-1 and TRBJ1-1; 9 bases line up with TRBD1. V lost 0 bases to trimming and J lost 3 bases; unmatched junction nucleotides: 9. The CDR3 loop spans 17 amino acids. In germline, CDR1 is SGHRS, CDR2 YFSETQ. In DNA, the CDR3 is TGCGCCAGCAGCTTGGTACAAACAGGGGGCTTTGACACTGAAGCTTTCTTT. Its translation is CASSLVQTGGFDTEAFF.

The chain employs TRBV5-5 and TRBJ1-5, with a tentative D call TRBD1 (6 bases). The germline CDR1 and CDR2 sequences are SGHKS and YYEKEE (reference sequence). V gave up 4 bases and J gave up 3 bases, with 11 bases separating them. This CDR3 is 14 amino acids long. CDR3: CASSNGQFNQPQHF. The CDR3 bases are TGTGCCAGCAGCAACGGACAGTTCAATCAGCCCCAGCATTTT.

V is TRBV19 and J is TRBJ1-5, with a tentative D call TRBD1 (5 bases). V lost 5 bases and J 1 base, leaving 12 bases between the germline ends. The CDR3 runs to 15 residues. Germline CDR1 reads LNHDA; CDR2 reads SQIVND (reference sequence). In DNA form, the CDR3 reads TGTGCCAGTAGTCCGCAGGGCCCGAGCAATCAGCCCCAGCATTTT. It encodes CASSPQGPSNQPQHF.

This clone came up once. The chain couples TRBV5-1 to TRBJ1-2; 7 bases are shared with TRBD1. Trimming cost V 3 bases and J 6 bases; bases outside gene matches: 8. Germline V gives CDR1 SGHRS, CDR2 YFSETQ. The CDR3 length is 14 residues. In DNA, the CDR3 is TGCGCCAGCAGCTATGACAGGGAACGGCATGGCTACACCTTC. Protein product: CASSYDRERHGYTF.

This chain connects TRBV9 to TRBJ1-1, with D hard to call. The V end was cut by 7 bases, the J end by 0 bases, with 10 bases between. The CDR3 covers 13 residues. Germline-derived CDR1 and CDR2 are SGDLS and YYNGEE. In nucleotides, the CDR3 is TGTGCCAGCGGCAAGGAGATGAACACTGAAGCTTTCTTT. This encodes CASGKEMNTEAFF.

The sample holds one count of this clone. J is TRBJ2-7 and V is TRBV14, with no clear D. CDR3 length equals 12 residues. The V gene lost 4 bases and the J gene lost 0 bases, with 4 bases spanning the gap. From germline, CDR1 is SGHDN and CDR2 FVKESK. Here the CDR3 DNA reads TGTGCCAGCAGCCGGGACTCCTACGAGCAGTACTTC. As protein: CASSRDSYEQYF.

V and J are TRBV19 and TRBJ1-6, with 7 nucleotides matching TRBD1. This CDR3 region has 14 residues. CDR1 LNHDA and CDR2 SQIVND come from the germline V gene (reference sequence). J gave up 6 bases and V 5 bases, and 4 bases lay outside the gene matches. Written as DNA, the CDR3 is TGTGCCAGTAGTGGGACAGCGGGTAATTCACCCCTCCACTTT. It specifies CASSGTAGNSPLHF.

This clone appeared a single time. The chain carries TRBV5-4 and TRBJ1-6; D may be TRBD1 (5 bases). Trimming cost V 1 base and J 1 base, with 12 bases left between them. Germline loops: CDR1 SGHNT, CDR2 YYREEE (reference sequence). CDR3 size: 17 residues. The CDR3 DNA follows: TGTGCCAGCAGCTTGTGGCGGGGGGAGTCCTATAATTCACCCCTCCACTTT. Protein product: CASSLWRGESYNSPLHF. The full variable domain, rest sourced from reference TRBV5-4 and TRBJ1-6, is ETGVTQSPTHLIKTRGQQVTLRCSSQSGHNTVSWYQQALGQGPQFIFQYYREEENGRGNFPPRFSGLQFPNYSSELNVNALELDDSALYLCASSLWRGESYNSPLHFGNGTRLTVT.

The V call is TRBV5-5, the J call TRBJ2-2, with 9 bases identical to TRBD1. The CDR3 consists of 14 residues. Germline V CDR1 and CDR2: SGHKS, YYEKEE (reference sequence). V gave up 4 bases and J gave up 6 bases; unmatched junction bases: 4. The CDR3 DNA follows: TGTGCCAGCAGCGAACAGGGGGCATCCGGGGAGCTGTTTTTT. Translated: CASSEQGASGELFF.

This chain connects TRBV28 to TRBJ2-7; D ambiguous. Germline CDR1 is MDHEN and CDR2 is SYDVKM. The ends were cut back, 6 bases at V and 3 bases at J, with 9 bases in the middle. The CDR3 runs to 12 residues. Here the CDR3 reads CASRVTNYEQYF. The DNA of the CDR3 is TGTGCCAGCAGGGTGACCAACTACGAGCAGTACTTC.

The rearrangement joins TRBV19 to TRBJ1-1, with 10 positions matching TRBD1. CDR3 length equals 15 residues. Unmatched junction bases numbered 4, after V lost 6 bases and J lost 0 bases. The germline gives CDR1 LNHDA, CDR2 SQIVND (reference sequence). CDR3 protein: CASRGQGWMNTEAFF. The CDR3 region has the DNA TGTGCCAGTAGGGGACAGGGGTGGATGAACACTGAAGCTTTCTTT.

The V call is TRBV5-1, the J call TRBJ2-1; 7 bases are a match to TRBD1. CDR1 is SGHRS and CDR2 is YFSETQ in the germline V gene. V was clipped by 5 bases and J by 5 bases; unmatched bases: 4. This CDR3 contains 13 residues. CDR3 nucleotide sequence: TGCGCCAGCAGGGCCGGACAGGACAATGAGCAGTTCTTC. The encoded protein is CASRAGQDNEQFF.

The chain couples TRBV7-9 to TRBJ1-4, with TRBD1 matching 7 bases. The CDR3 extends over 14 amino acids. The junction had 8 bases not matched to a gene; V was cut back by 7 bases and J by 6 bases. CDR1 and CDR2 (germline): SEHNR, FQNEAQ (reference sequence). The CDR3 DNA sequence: TGTGCCAGCACCCCAAGACAGGGAGATGAAAAACTGTTTTTT. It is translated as CASTPRQGDEKLFF.

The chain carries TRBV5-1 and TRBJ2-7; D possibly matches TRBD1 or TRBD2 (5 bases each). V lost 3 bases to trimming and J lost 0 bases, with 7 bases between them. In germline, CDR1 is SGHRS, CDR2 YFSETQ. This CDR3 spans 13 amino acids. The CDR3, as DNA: TGCGCCAGCAGCTCGGGACCCTCCTACGAGCAGTACTTC. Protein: CASSSGPSYEQYF.

For the CDR3, the DNA is TGTGCCAGCAGCCGGGACCGTCTAAACTATGGCTACACCTTC. Translation: CASSRDRLNYGYTF. V is TRBV14 and J is TRBJ1-2, with TRBD1 as a possible D gene (5 bases). The CDR3 runs to 14 residues. Trimming took 4 bases from V and 2 from J, leaving 11 bases between them. CDR1 and CDR2 from the germline V gene are SGHDN and FVKESK.

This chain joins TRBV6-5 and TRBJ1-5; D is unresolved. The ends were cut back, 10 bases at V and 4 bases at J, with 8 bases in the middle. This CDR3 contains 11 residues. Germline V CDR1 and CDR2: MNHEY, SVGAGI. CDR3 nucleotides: TGTGCCACCGGGCGTAATCAGCCCCAGCATTTT. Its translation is CATGRNQPQHF.

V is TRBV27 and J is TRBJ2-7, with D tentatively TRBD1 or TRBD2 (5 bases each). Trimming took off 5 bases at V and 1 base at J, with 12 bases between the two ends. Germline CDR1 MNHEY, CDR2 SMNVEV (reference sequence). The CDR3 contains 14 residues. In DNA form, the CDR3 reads TGTGCCAGCAGTCCGGGACCCACGTCCTACGAGCAGTACTTC. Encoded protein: CASSPGPTSYEQYF.

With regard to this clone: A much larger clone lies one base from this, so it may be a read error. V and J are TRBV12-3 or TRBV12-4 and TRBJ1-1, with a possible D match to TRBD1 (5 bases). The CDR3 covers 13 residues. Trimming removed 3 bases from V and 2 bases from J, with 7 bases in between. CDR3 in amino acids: CASSFGGNTEAFF. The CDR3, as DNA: TGTGCCAGCAGTTTCGGGGGTAACACTGAAGCTTTCTTT.

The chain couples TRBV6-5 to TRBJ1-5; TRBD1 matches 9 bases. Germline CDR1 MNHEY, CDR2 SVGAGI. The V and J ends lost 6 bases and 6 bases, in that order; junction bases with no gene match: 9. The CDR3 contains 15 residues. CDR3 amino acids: CASSKGQGVGQPQHF. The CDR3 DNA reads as TGTGCCAGCAGCAAGGGACAGGGTGTGGGTCAGCCCCAGCATTTT.

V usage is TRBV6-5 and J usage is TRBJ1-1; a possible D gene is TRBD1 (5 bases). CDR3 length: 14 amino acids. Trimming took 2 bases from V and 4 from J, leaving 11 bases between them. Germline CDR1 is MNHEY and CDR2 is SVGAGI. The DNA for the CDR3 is TGTGCCAGCAGTTACGTGGGGCTTGGCACTGAAGCTTTCTTT. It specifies CASSYVGLGTEAFF.

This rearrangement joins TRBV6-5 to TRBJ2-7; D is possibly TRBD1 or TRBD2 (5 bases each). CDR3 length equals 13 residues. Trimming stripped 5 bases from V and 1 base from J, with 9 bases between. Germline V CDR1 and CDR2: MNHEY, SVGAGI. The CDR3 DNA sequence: TGTGCCAGCAGTCTAGGGGAGTCCTACGAGCAGTACTTC. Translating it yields CASSLGESYEQYF.